The 19 T cell receptor beta chains reported below all come from one sample, sequenced in a study of blood T cell repertoires in COVID-19. Libraries were prepared by immunoSEQ multiplex PCR; TCRdb keeps only in-frame clonotypes and omits some of them. The sample has around 60,000 clones, roughly 84% seen once. Sequencing input: peripheral blood. These TCRs come from a man aged 60 to 69 with COVID-19, enrolled during active disease.

The chain combines TRBV6-4 with TRBJ2-2, with TRBD2 matching over 8 bases. The V segment lost 7 bases and the J segment 5 bases; nucleotides outside the gene matches: 9. CDR3 length equals 15 residues. Germline CDR1 is MRHNA and CDR2 is SNTAGT. The CDR3 protein is CASKVAGMWTGELFF. The CDR3 DNA reads as TGTGCCAGCAAAGTAGCGGGAATGTGGACCGGGGAGCTGTTTTTT.

The gene calls are TRBV7-6 and TRBJ2-2; D ambiguous. Trimming removed 1 base from V and 6 bases from J, with 12 bases in between. The CDR3 loop spans 15 amino acids. Germline CDR1 reads SGHVS; CDR2 reads FNYEAQ. Here the CDR3 reads CASSLESVVAGELFF. As DNA, the CDR3 is TGTGCCAGCAGCTTAGAGTCGGTTGTCGCCGGGGAGCTGTTTTTT.

This clone was counted once. The chain employs TRBV15 and TRBJ1-4; the D is unclear. V lost 3 bases, J lost 12 bases, and 17 bases lay in between. This CDR3 has 14 amino acids. Looked up from germline, CDR1 is LNHNV and CDR2 is YYDKDF (reference sequence). CDR3 in DNA: TGTGCCACCAGCAGCCGCCAGACGGGAAGGGAACTGTTTTTT. Translated: CATSSRQTGRELFF.

This clone was seen only once. The CDR3 nucleotides are TGTGCCAGTACGGGGACTAGCGGGACCTACGAGCAGTACTTC. It codes for CASTGTSGTYEQYF. The chain couples TRBV19 to TRBJ2-7; 13 nucleotides agree with TRBD2. The V and J ends lost 7 bases and 2 bases, in that order; junction bases with no gene match: 2. The CDR3 runs 14 residues. Germline loops: CDR1 LNHDA, CDR2 SQIVND (reference sequence).

This rearrangement joins TRBV11-2 to TRBJ2-1; D is ambiguous. Germline CDR1 is SGHAT and CDR2 is FQNNGV. There are 12 residues in the CDR3. Trimming took 5 bases from V and 9 from J, leaving 11 bases between them. The CDR3 loop is CASSPEFGEQFF. CDR3 coding DNA: TGTGCCAGCAGCCCAGAATTTGGTGAGCAGTTCTTC.

The chain is built from TRBV28 and TRBJ1-3; the D is unclear. This CDR3 has 11 residues. Germline assignment: CDR1 MDHEN and CDR2 SYDVKM. V lost 7 bases and J lost 1, with 2 bases in between. The CDR3 here is CASTSGNTIYF. The CDR3 DNA reads as TGTGCCAGCACTTCTGGAAACACCATATATTTT. The full variable domain, completed using reference TRBV28 and TRBJ1-3, is DVKVTQSSRYLVKRTGEKVFLECVQDMDHENMFWYRQDPGLGLRLIYFSYDVKMKEKGDIPEGYSVSREKKERFSLILESASTNQTSMYLCASTSGNTIYFGEGSWLTVV.

In DNA, the CDR3 is TGTGCCAGCAGCTTTTTGGGGGCGCAGGGTGAAAAACTGTTTTTT. Translating it yields CASSFLGAQGEKLFF. The chain carries TRBV5-6 and TRBJ1-4; maybe TRBD1 (6 bases). V was cut by 2 bases and J by 7 bases, with 15 bases left in between. Germline V gene data show CDR1 as SGHDT and CDR2 as YYEEEE. The CDR3 has 15 amino acids.

The chain joins TRBV6-1 to TRBJ2-7, with unresolved D. The V gene's germline CDR1 is MNHNS and CDR2 SASEGT. The CDR3 length is 14 residues. The V gene lost 1 base and the J gene lost 3 bases, with 10 bases spanning the gap. CDR3 DNA: TGTGCCAGCAGTGAAGTAGACACTGACTACGAGCAGTACTTC. Its translation is CASSEVDTDYEQYF.

V and J are TRBV25-1 and TRBJ1-5; possible D gene TRBD1, 5 bases. Trimming stripped 2 bases from V and 1 base from J, with 9 bases between. CDR1 and CDR2 (germline): MGHDK, SYGVNS. CDR3 length: 15 amino acids. The CDR3 region is CASSEAGISNQPQHF. CDR3 bases: TGTGCCAGCAGTGAAGCAGGGATCAGCAATCAGCCCCAGCATTTT. Together with reference TRBV25-1 and TRBJ1-5, the CDR3 gives the full variable domain: EADIYQTPRYLVIGTGKKITLECSQTMGHDKMYWYQQDPGMELHLIHYSYGVNSTEKGDLSSESTVSRIRTEHFPLTLESARPSHTSQYLCASSEAGISNQPQHFGDGTRLSIL.

The genes are TRBV6-5 and TRBJ2-7, with D possibly TRBD1 on 6 matching bases. Germline CDR1 reads MNHEY; CDR2 reads SVGAGI. V lost 0 bases, J lost 1 base, and 10 bases lay in between. The CDR3 is made up of 15 amino acids. CDR3 protein: CASSYSRDTSYEQYF. The CDR3 DNA follows: TGTGCCAGCAGTTACTCGAGGGACACGTCCTACGAGCAGTACTTC.

This chain uses TRBV7-9 with TRBJ2-1, with D possibly being TRBD1 (5 bases). Trimming removed 3 bases from V and 8 bases from J, with 14 bases in between. This CDR3 is 14 amino acids long. CDR1 is SEHNR, CDR2 FQNEAQ, per germline (reference sequence). The CDR3 DNA is TGTGCCAGCAGCTTGGGGCAGCTAGTGGATGAGCAGTTCTTC. It codes for CASSLGQLVDEQFF.

The chain uses TRBV15 and TRBJ1-2, with D perhaps TRBD1 (5 bases). Germline V gene lookup returns CDR1 LNHNV and CDR2 YYDKDF (reference sequence). Trimming stripped 3 bases from V and 3 bases from J, with 17 bases between. The CDR3 length is 16 residues. CDR3: CATSSRRGDRYYGYTF. Written as DNA, the CDR3 is TGTGCCACCAGCAGCCGTCGCGGGGACCGCTACTATGGCTACACCTTC. The variable domain in full, completed from reference TRBV15 and TRBJ1-2, reads DAMVIQNPRYQVTQFGKPVTLSCSQTLNHNVMYWYQQKSSQAPKLLFHYYDKDFNNEADTPDNFQSRRPNTSFCFLDIRSPGLGDTAMYLCATSSRRGDRYYGYTFGSGTRLTVV.

The chain has TRBV7-3 and TRBJ1-6; TRBD1 matches at 10 bases. V shed 0 bases, J shed 8 bases, and the junction held 1 base outside the gene matches. The V gene's germline CDR1 is SGHTA and CDR2 FQGTGA. The CDR3 has 15 residues. The CDR3 here is CASSLTTGGDSPLHF. The CDR3 DNA sequence: TGTGCCAGCAGCTTAACGACAGGGGGCGATTCACCCCTCCACTTT.

This clone was counted a single time. DNA for the CDR3: TGTGCCACCAGTGACCCAACAGGGGGCGGAGAGACCCAGTACTTC. It encodes CATSDPTGGGETQYF. This chain uses TRBV24-1 with TRBJ2-5, with 9 bases that match TRBD1. CDR1 is KGHDR, CDR2 SFDVKD, per germline. This CDR3 has 15 residues. The ends lost 4 bases at V and 4 bases at J; junction bases unmatched: 6.

The chain has TRBV12-3 or TRBV12-4 and TRBJ1-1; D not certain. The V end was cut by 3 bases, the J end by 9 bases, with 8 bases between. The CDR3 is made up of 11 amino acids. The CDR3 loop reads CASSLRAQAFF. The CDR3 bases are TGTGCCAGCAGTTTGCGGGCCCAAGCTTTCTTT.

The genes are TRBV7-6 and TRBJ2-1; D may be TRBD2 (6 bases). V lost 2 bases to trimming and J lost 7 bases, with 15 bases between them. The germline V gene encodes CDR1 SGHVS and CDR2 FNYEAQ. CDR3 size: 15 residues. CDR3 DNA sequence: TGTGCCAGCAGCTTAACCGCTAGCGACTCGAATGAGCAGTTCTTC. Protein: CASSLTASDSNEQFF. Drawing the rest from reference TRBV7-6 and TRBJ2-1, the complete variable domain is GAGVSQSPRYKVTKRGQDVALRCDPISGHVSLYWYRQALGQGPEFLTYFNYEAQQDKSGLPNDRFSAERPEGSISTLTIQRTEQRDSAMYRCASSLTASDSNEQFFGPGTRLTVL.

In DNA, the CDR3 is TGTGCCAGCAGCCTTACAGGGGCTCTTCAGCCCCAGCATTTT. It specifies CASSLTGALQPQHF. The gene calls are TRBV7-9 and TRBJ1-5; 7 nucleotides line up with TRBD1. CDR1 is SEHNR and CDR2 is FQNEAQ in the germline V gene (reference sequence). The CDR3 is 14 amino acids. The trim removed 5 bases at V and 6 bases at J, leaving 7 bases unmatched.

The chain uses TRBV2 and TRBJ1-2, with 11 bases matching TRBD1. After removal of 7 bases from V and 7 bases from J, the junction contained 11 bases not matched to a gene. The CDR3 totals 15 residues. Germline V lookup: CDR1 SNHLY, CDR2 FYNNEI. The chain's CDR3 is CASNGQGAGVAGYTF. The CDR3 DNA follows: TGTGCCAGCAACGGACAGGGGGCTGGGGTTGCTGGCTACACCTTC.

V usage is TRBV28 and J usage is TRBJ2-7; 14 bases line up with TRBD2. Germline V CDR1 and CDR2: MDHEN, SYDVKM. This CDR3 spans 16 amino acids. With V trimmed by 6 bases and J by 5 bases, 9 bases remained unmatched. DNA of the CDR3: TGTGCCAGCAGAAAGGGACTAGCGGGAGTACGAAACGAGCAGTACTTC. It yields the protein CASRKGLAGVRNEQYF.